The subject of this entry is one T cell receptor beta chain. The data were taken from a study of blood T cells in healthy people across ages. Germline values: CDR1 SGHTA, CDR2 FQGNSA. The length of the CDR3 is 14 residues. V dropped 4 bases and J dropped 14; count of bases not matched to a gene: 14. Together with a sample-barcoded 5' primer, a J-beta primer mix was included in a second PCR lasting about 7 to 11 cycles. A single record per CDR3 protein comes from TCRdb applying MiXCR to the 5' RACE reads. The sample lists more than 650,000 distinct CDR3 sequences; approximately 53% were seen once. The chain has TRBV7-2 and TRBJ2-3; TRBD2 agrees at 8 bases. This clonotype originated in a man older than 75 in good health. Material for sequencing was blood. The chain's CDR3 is CASSSGLARRYAYF. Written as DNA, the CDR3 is TGTGCCAGCAGCTCCGGACTAGCCCGCAGATACGCGTATTTT.